These 5 T cell receptor beta chains share one sample of origin, sequenced in a study of T cells in Graves' hyperthyroidism and ophthalmopathy. TCR beta CDR3 regions were amplified from RNA transcripts. In the first-round RT-PCR of the TCR CDR3, the HTBI primer set was used. TCRdb used MiXCR to reprocess the multiplex PCR reads, holding one entry per CDR3 protein. Among approximately 220,000 distinct CDR3 sequences listed, around 19% were seen once. Sequenced material: blood. These receptors all come from a man aged 35 to 55 with Graves' hyperthyroidism.

The sample holds many counts of this clonotype. The rearrangement joins TRBV5-1 to TRBJ1-1; D may be TRBD1 (6 bases). CDR3 length equals 14 residues. Germline V CDR1 and CDR2: SGHRS, YFSETQ. Deletions cut 4 bases from V and 5 bases from J, with 15 bases between. The CDR3, as DNA: TGCGCCAGCAGCCCACAGGGTGATGGAACTGAAGCTTTCTTT. Its translation: CASSPQGDGTEAFF.

The chain combines TRBV4-2 with TRBJ1-2, with D maybe TRBD1 (5 bases). The V gene's germline CDR1 is LGHNA and CDR2 YNFKEQ. The CDR3 extends over 15 amino acids. V dropped 0 bases and J dropped 4 bases, with 12 bases sitting between them. As DNA, the CDR3 is TGTGCCAGCAGCCAAGATTTCAACGGGGGCTATGGCTACACCTTC. The encoded protein is CASSQDFNGGYGYTF.

As concerns this clonotype: This CDR3 fails to terminate in the conserved phenylalanine or tryptophan, so it likely reflects a read error. The genes are TRBV6-1 and TRBJ1-1; a possible D gene is TRBD1 (5 bases). Germline V gives CDR1 MNHNS, CDR2 SASEGT. Trimming left V 6 bases short and J 4 bases short, with 15 bases between. The CDR3 sequence is 14 residues long. The CDR3 spells CASSLGGSGTEAFL. The CDR3 DNA reads TGTGCCAGCAGCCTGGGGGGGAGCGGCACTGAAGCTTTCCTT.

This clonotype was seen many times. The rearrangement joins TRBV7-9 to TRBJ2-6; TRBD2 is a possible D gene (5 bases). V was pared by 7 bases and J by 3 bases, with 16 bases between. The CDR3 is made up of 16 amino acids. The germline V gene encodes CDR1 SEHNR and CDR2 FQNEAQ (reference sequence). The CDR3 here is CASIPLVRVGANVLTF. CDR3 in DNA: TGTGCCAGCATCCCATTGGTGAGGGTTGGGGCCAACGTCCTGACTTTC.

Many counts were recorded for this clonotype. The chain links TRBV28 to TRBJ2-5; a possible D gene is TRBD2 (5 bases). The CDR3 has 16 amino acids. Germline V lookup: CDR1 MDHEN, CDR2 SYDVKM. The V and J ends lost 4 bases and 3 bases respectively, with 18 bases between them. CDR3 region: CASSSVASSTEETQYF. The CDR3 region has the DNA TGTGCCAGCAGTTCAGTTGCTAGCTCGACCGAAGAGACCCAGTACTTC.